These T cell receptor beta chains were read from a single sample in a study of neurological immune-mediated disorders. One entry per CDR3 protein, called by TCRdb with MiXCR from the 5' RACE reads. The table shows 65,000 to 75,000 distinct CDR3 sequences, with around 5% occurring only once. The sample comprised PBMCs. These receptors all stem from a human donor with multiple sclerosis. The donor label of this sample is uncertain. The CDR3 runs from the conserved cysteine through the conserved F or W. The D gene is left open where the match is weak. The size entry is marked missing in some rows and otherwise reads once, few, many or a size class.

TRBJ2-6	16	TRBV15	.	many	TGTGCCACCAGCAGTCGACGGGGCTCTGGGGCCAACGTCCTGACTTTC	CATSSRRGSGANVLTF
TRBJ1-1	15	TRBV20-1	TRBD1	many	TGCAGTGCCAGTAGGGACAGGGCCCCTGGGCCTGAAGCTTTCTTT	CSASRDRAPGPEAFF
TRBJ2-1	14	TRBV4-1	.	many	TGCGCCAGCAGCCAAGTCCCGGGGTACAATGAGCAGTTCTTC	CASSQVPGYNEQFF
TRBJ1-1	13	TRBV20-1	.	many	TGCAGTGCGGATCCGGGACTGAAATATGAAGCTTTCTTT	CSADPGLKYEAFF
TRBJ1-5	16	TRBV12-3/TRBV12-4	TRBD1	many	TGTGCCAGCAGTTTAGGCCCGGGACAGGGCAATCAGCCCCAGCATTTT	CASSLGPGQGNQPQHF
TRBJ2-5	16	TRBV6-2/TRBV6-3	TRBD2	many	TGTGCCAGCAGCCCCGGGACTAGCGTAGATCAAGAGACCCAGTACTTC	CASSPGTSVDQETQYF
TRBJ2-5	13	TRBV5-1	.	many	TGCGCCAGCAGAAGAACAAACCAAGAGACCCAGTACTTC	CASRRTNQETQYF
TRBJ1-1	10	TRBV29-1	.	few	TGCAGCGTTAGACGAACTGAAGCTTTCTTT	CSVRRTEAFF
TRBJ2-3	11	TRBV25-1	.	many	TGTGCCAGCAGTGGAAGAGATACGCAGTATTTT	CASSGRDTQYF
TRBJ2-2	12	TRBV20-1	.	many	TGCAGTGCTAGTGGGCTAACCGGGGAGCTGTTTTTT	CSASGLTGELFF
TRBJ2-2	15	TRBV9	TRBD1	many	TGTGCCAGCAGCGGGACAGGGGGCGCAGGCGGGGAGCTGTTTTTT	CASSGTGGAGGELFF
TRBJ1-6	14	TRBV11-2	.	many	TGTGCCAGCAGCTTACGATTAGGGGGTTCACCCCTCCACTTT	CASSLRLGGSPLHF
TRBJ1-1	16	TRBV20-1	.	many	TGCAGTGCTAGAACCTTTGGACGCCCGGAGAACACTGAAGCTTTCTTT	CSARTFGRPENTEAFF
TRBJ2-1	14	TRBV5-5	.	many	TGTGCCAGCAGCTCCGCTTACGGGGGCAATGAGCAGTTCTTC	CASSSAYGGNEQFF
TRBJ2-2	15	TRBV3-1	TRBD1	many	TGTGCCAGCAGCCACAGCGGACAGGGGATCGGGGAGCTGTTTTTT	CASSHSGQGIGELFF
TRBJ1-3	16	TRBV11-2	.	many	TGTGCCAGCAGCTTAGAAAAGGTGGGGACTGGAAACACCATATATTTT	CASSLEKVGTGNTIYF
TRBJ1-2	14	TRBV20-1	TRBD1	.	TGCAGTGCTAGACGGGGACAGTCAGAGGATGGCTACACCTTC	CSARRGQSEDGYTF
TRBJ1-1	13	TRBV9	.	many	TGTGCCAGCAGCCTTTTCGAGAACACTGAAGCTTTCTTT	CASSLFENTEAFF
TRBJ2-3	18	TRBV10-3	TRBD2	many	TGTGCCATCAGACCCTTCGGGGAGCGGGGGGTTGACACAGATACGCAGTATTTT	CAIRPFGERGVDTDTQYF
TRBJ2-2	15	TRBV7-2	.	many	TGTGCCAGCAGCTTATATGACAGTGACACCGGGGAGCTGTTTTTT	CASSLYDSDTGELFF
TRBJ1-5	13	TRBV20-1	.	.	TGCAGTGCTAGGGTGAATAGCAATCAGCCCCAGCATTTT	CSARVNSNQPQHF
TRBJ1-4	14	TRBV4-1	.	many	TGCGCCAGCAGCCGGTCCGGGAGGGATGAAAAACTGTTTTTT	CASSRSGRDEKLFF
TRBJ2-1	13	TRBV7-2	.	many	TGTGCCAGCAGCTTAGGGACTTGGAATGAGCAGTTCTTC	CASSLGTWNEQFF
TRBJ2-1	18	TRBV7-6	TRBD1	many	TGTGCCAGCAGCTTAGGGCAGGGGGCGCCCCCTTCCTACAATGAGCAGTTCTTC	CASSLGQGAPPSYNEQFF
TRBJ2-3	14	TRBV28	TRBD2	many	TGTGCCAGCAGGGGCGGGGGGAGCACAGATACGCAGTATTTT	CASRGGGSTDTQYF
TRBJ2-1	10	TRBV4-1	.	many	TGCGCCAGCAGCCTCAGAGGCCCGTTCTTC	CASSLRGPFF
TRBJ2-1	16	TRBV20-1	TRBD1	many	TGCAGTGCTAGAGCCCGACAGGGATCGGCCTACAATGAGCAGTTCTTC	CSARARQGSAYNEQFF
TRBJ2-3	20	TRBV6-1	TRBD2	.	TGTGCCAGCAGTGTAGATCTAGCGGGGCGTTTTCCCATTCCTACAGATACGCAGTATTTT	CASSVDLAGRFPIPTDTQYF
TRBJ1-2	14	TRBV3-1	TRBD1	many	TGTGCCAGCAAGACCTTCGGCAGGGGGGGAGGCTACACCTTC	CASKTFGRGGGYTF
TRBJ2-1	10	TRBV20-1	.	many	TGCAGTGCTAGTAGGAATGAGCAGTTCTTC	CSASRNEQFF
TRBJ1-2	14	TRBV24-1	.	many	TGTGCCACCAGTGATTCCCTAGTGCCCTATGGCTACACCTTC	CATSDSLVPYGYTF
TRBJ2-3	16	TRBV24-1	.	many	TGTGCCACCAGTGATTTGAGGCTAGGAAGCGCAGATACGCAGTATTTT	CATSDLRLGSADTQYF
TRBJ2-1	18	TRBV20-1	TRBD2	many	TGCAGTGCTAATGCCCCCCGATCTTGGACTAGCTCTTACAATGAGCAGTTCTTC	CSANAPRSWTSSYNEQFF
TRBJ2-1	15	TRBV5-1	.	many	TGCGCCAGCGGGCCTAATAGAAGTGGGGACAATGAGCAGTTCTTC	CASGPNRSGDNEQFF
TRBJ2-3	15	TRBV5-1	.	many	TGCGCCAGCAGCTTGGGTGTTGCTAGCACAGATACGCAGTATTTT	CASSLGVASTDTQYF
TRBJ1-4	15	TRBV20-1	.	many	TGCAGTGCTAGACCGCCTAGGGACGACCTGGGAAAACTGTTTTTT	CSARPPRDDLGKLFF
TRBJ1-2	12	TRBV29-1	.	many	TGCAGCGTTTCGGACCCCGAGGGGGGCTACACCTTC	CSVSDPEGGYTF
TRBJ2-1	13	TRBV6-5	.	.	TGTGCCAGCAGTTACTCGGGGGAGAGGGAGCAGTTCTTC	CASSYSGEREQFF
TRBJ2-7	13	TRBV20-1	.	many	TGCAGTGCTAGGCAGGGTACCTCCTACGAGCAGTACTTC	CSARQGTSYEQYF
TRBJ2-4	17	TRBV7-2	.	many	TGTGCCAGCAGCTTAGCTGCACTCCGGGTAGCCAAAAACATTCAGTACTTC	CASSLAALRVAKNIQYF